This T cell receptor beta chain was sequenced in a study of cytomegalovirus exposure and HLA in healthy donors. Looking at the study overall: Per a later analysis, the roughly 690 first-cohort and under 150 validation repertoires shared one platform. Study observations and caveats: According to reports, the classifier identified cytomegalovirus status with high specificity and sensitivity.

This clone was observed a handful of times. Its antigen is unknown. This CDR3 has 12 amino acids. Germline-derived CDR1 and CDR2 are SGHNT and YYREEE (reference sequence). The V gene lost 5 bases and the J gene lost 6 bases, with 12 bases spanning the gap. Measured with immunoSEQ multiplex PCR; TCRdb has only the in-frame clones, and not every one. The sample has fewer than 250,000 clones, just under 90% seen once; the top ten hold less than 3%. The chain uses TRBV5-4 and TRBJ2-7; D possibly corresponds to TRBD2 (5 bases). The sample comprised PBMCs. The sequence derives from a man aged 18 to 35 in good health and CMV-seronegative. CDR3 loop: CASSYSGGEQYF. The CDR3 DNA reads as TGTGCCAGCAGTTATTCAGGAGGCGAGCAGTACTTC.